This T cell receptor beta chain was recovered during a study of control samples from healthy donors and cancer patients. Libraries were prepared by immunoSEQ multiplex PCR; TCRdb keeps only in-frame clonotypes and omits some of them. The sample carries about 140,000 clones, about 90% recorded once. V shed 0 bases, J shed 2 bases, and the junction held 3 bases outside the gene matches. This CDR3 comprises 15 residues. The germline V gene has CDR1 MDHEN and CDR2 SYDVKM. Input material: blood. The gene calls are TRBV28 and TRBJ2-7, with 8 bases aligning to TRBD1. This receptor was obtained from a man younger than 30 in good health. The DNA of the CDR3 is TGTGCCAGCAGTTTATGGGGACAGGCCGCCTACGAGCAGTACTTC. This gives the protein CASSLWGQAAYEQYF. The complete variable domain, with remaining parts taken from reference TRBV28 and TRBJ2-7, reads DVKVTQSSRYLVKRTGEKVFLECVQDMDHENMFWYRQDPGLGLRLIYFSYDVKMKEKGDIPEGYSVSREKKERFSLILESASTNQTSMYLCASSLWGQAAYEQYFGPGTRLTVT.